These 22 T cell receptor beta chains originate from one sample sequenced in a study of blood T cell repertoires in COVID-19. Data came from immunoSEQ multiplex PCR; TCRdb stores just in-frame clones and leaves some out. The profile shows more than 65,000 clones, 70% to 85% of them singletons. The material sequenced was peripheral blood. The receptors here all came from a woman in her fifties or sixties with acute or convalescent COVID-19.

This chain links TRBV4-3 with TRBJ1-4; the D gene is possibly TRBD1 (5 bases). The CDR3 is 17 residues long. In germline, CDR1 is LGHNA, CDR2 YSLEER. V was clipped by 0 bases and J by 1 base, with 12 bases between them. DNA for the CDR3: TGCGCCAGCAGCCAAGATGGGAGGGGTGGAACTAATGAAAAACTGTTTTTT. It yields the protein CASSQDGRGGTNEKLFF.

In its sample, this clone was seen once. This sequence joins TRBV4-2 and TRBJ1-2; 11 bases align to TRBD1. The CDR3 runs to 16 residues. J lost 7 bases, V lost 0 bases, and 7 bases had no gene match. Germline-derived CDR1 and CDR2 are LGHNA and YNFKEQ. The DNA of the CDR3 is TGTGCCAGCAGCCAAGAAGGGGACAGGGGGAGTATTGGCTACACCTTC. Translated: CASSQEGDRGSIGYTF.

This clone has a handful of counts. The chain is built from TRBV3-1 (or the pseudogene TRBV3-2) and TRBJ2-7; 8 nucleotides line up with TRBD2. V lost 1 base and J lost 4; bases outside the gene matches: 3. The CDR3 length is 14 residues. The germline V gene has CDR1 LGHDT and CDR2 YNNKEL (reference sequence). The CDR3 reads CASSQAGGPYEQYF. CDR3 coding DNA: TGTGCCAGCAGCCAAGCGGGGGGGCCGTACGAGCAGTACTTC.

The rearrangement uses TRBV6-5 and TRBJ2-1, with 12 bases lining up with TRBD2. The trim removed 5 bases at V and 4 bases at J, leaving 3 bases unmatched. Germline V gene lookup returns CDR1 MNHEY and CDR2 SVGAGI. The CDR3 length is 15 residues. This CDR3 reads CASSPSGGAYNEQFF. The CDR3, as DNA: TGTGCCAGCAGTCCTAGCGGGGGGGCATACAATGAGCAGTTCTTC.

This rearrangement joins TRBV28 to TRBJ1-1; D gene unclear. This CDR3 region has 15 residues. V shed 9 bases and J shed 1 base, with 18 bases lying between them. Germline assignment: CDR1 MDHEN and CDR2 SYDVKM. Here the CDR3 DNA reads TGTGCCAGTTTGGCCTTCCTTGCTTCGAACACTGAAGCTTTCTTT. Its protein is CASLAFLASNTEAFF.

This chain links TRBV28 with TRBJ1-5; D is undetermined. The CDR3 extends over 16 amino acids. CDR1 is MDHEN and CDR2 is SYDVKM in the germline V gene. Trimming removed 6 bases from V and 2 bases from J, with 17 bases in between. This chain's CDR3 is CASSPPSGFGNQPQHF. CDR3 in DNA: TGTGCCAGCAGCCCACCCTCGGGGTTTGGCAATCAGCCCCAGCATTTT.

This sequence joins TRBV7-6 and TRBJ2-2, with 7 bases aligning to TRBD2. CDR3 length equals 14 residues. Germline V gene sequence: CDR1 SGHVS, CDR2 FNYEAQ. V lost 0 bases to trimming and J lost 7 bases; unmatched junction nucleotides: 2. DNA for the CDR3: TGTGCCAGCAGCTTAGCGGGAGGGCACGGGGAGCTGTTTTTT. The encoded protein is CASSLAGGHGELFF.

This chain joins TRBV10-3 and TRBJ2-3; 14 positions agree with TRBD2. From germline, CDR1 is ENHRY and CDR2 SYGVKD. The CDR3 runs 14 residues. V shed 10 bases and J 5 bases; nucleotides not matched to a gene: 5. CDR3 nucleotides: TGTGCCACGGGACTAGCGGGAGTTAGAGATACGCAGTATTTT. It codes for CATGLAGVRDTQYF.

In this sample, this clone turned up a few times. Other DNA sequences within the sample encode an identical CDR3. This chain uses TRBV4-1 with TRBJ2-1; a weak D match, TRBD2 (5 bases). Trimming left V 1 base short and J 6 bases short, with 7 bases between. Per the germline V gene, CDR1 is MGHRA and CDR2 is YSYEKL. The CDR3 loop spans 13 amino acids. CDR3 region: CASSQGGSNEQFF. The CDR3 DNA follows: TGCGCCAGCAGCCAAGGTGGGAGCAATGAGCAGTTCTTC.

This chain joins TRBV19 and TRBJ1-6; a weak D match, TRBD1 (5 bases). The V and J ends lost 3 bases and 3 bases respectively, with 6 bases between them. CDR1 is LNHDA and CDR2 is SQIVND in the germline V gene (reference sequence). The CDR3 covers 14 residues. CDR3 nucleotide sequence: TGTGCCAGTAGTATCAGGGTCTATAATTCACCCCTCCACTTT. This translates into CASSIRVYNSPLHF.

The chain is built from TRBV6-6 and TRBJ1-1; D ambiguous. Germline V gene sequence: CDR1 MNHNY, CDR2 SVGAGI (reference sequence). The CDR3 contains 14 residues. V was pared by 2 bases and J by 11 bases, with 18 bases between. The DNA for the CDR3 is TGTGCCAGCAGTTACGCTGAAGGAAGGGAGGTGGCTTTCTTT. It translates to CASSYAEGREVAFF.

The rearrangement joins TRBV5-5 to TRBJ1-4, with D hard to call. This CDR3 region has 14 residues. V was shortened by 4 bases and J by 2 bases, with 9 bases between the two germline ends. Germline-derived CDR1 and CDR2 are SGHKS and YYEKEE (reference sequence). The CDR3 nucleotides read TGTGCCAGCAGCCCGACACCTACTAATGAAAAACTGTTTTTT. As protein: CASSPTPTNEKLFF.

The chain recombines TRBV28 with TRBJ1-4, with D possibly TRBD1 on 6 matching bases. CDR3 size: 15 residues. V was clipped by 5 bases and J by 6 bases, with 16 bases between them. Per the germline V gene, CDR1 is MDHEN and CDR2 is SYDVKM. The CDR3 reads CASSRVPGEYEKLFF. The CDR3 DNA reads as TGTGCCAGCAGTCGGGTTCCAGGGGAGTATGAAAAACTGTTTTTT. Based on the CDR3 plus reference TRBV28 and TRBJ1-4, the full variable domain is DVKVTQSSRYLVKRTGEKVFLECVQDMDHENMFWYRQDPGLGLRLIYFSYDVKMKEKGDIPEGYSVSREKKERFSLILESASTNQTSMYLCASSRVPGEYEKLFFGSGTQLSVL.

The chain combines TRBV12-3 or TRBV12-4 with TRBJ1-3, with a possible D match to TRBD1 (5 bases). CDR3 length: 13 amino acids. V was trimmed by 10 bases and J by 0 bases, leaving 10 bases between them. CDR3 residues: CATDSISGNTIYF. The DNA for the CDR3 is TGTGCCACCGACAGCATCTCTGGAAACACCATATATTTT.

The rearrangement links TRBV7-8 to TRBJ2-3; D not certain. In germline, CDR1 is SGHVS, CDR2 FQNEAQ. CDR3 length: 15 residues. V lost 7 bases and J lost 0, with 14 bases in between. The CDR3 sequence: CASTSLQASTDTQYF. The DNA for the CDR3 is TGTGCCAGCACCTCACTTCAGGCGAGCACAGATACGCAGTATTTT.

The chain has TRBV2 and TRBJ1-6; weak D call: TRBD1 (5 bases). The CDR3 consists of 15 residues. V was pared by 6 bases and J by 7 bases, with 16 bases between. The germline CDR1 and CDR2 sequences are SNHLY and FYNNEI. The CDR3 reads CASSPWGGLNSPLHF. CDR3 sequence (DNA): TGTGCCAGCAGCCCCTGGGGGGGACTCAATTCACCCCTCCACTTT.

The CDR3 bases are TGTGCCAGCAGACTAGGATCTGGCAATGAGCAGTTCTTC. Its protein product is CASRLGSGNEQFF. The chain carries TRBV7-2 and TRBJ2-1, with a weak D call TRBD2 (5 bases). Germline values: CDR1 SGHTA, CDR2 FQGNSA. V shed 6 bases and J shed 6 bases, with 12 bases lying between them. The CDR3 is 13 amino acids.

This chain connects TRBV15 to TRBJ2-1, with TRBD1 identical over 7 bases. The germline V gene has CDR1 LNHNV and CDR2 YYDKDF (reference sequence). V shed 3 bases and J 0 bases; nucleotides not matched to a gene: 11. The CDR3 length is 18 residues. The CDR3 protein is CATSSHRGGRGSYNEQFF. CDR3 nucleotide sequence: TGTGCCACCAGCAGTCACCGAGGGGGCCGAGGCTCCTACAATGAGCAGTTCTTC.

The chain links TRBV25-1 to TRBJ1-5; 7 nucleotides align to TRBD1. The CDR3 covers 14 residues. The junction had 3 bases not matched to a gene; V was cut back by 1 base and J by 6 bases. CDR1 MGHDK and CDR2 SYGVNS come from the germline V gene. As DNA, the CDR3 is TGTGCCAGCAGTGAATCAGGGGGAGGTCAGCCCCAGCATTTT. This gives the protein CASSESGGGQPQHF.

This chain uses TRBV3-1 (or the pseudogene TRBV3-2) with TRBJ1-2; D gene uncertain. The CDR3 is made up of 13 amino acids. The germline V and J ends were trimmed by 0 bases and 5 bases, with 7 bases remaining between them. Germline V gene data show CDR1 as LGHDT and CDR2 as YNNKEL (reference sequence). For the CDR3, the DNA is TGTGCCAGCAGCCAAGAATACAATTATGGCTACACCTTC. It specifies CASSQEYNYGYTF.

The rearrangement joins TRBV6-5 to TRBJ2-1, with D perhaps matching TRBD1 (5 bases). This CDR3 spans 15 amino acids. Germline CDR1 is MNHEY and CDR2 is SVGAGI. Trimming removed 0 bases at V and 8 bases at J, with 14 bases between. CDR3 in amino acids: CASSYSKRQGHEQFF. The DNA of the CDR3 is TGTGCCAGCAGTTACTCGAAAAGGCAGGGCCATGAGCAGTTCTTC.

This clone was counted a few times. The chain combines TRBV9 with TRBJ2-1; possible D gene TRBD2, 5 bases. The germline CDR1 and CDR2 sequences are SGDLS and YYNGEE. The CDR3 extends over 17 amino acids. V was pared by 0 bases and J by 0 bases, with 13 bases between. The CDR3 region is CASSVGSLADSYNEQFF. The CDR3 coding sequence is TGTGCCAGCAGCGTAGGAAGTCTAGCTGACTCCTACAATGAGCAGTTCTTC.